This is a list of T cell receptor beta chains from one sample in a study of shared clonotypes between healthy human individuals. Data came from immunoSEQ multiplex PCR; TCRdb stores just in-frame clones and leaves some out. The top ten hold roughly 10% of the sample, which has 170,000 or so clones, 60% to 75% seen once. The sample comprised memory CD4+ T cells sorted from blood. These receptors were collected from a man aged 30 to 45 in good health. CDR3s include the opening cysteine and the closing phenylalanine or tryptophan. D genes are given only for firm matches. The size entry is marked missing in some rows and otherwise reads once, few, many or a size class.

j_gene	v_gene	d_gene	abundance	CDR3aa	CDR3nt
TRBJ1-1	TRBV5-1	-	-	CASSLDLMNTEAFF	TGCGCCAGCAGCTTAGACCTCATGAACACTGAAGCTTTCTTT
TRBJ1-3	TRBV18	-	once	CASSPISGNTIYF	TGTGCCAGCTCACCAATCTCTGGAAACACCATATATTTT
TRBJ2-7	TRBV6-6	-	-	CASSYKPRRAYEQYF	TGTGCCAGCAGTTACAAGCCGAGGAGGGCCTACGAGCAGTACTTC
TRBJ2-3	TRBV5-1	-	-	CASSPDRSSTDTQYF	TGCGCCAGCAGCCCGGACAGATCTAGCACAGATACGCAGTATTTT
TRBJ1-4	TRBV5-5	-	few	CASSLEENEKLFF	TGTGCCAGCAGCTTGGAAGAAAATGAAAAACTGTTTTTT
TRBJ2-1	TRBV5-1	TRBD2	-	CASRGTSSIYNEQFF	TGCGCCAGCAGAGGGACTAGCTCAATCTACAATGAGCAGTTCTTC
TRBJ2-1	TRBV5-1	-	-	CASSLVVSASMQFF	TGCGCCAGCAGCTTGGTTGTTTCCGCTAGCATGCAGTTCTTC
TRBJ2-4	TRBV5-1	-	-	CASSLVGDIQYF	TGCGCCAGCAGCTTGGTGGGGGACATTCAGTACTTC
TRBJ1-3	TRBV11-2	-	-	CASSLDRGGLGNTIYF	TGTGCCAGCAGCTTAGACCGCGGAGGACTAGGAAACACCATATATTTT
TRBJ2-2	TRBV7-2	-	-	CASSPGFSGELFF	TGTGCCAGCAGCCCCGGATTCTCCGGGGAGCTGTTTTTT
TRBJ1-5	TRBV2	TRBD1	-	CASSVRDRGNQPQHF	TGTGCCAGCAGTGTCCGGGACAGGGGCAATCAGCCCCAGCATTTT
TRBJ2-6	TRBV11-3	-	many	CASSLSGAASGANVLTF	TGTGCCAGCAGCTTATCCGGGGCGGCCTCTGGGGCCAACGTCCTGACTTTC
TRBJ1-5	TRBV19	TRBD1	-	CASQPGQGGVQPQHF	TGTGCCAGCCAGCCGGGACAGGGTGGGGTTCAGCCCCAGCATTTT